This T cell receptor (beta chain) was identified during a study of spatial heterogeneity in lung cancer. Study as a whole: Alpha-chain sequences were consistently detected in smaller numbers than beta-chain sequences. Points from the study as a whole: Compared with follow-up, resection was when ubiquitous expanded tumor TCRs appeared in blood more.

As for this clonotype: The antigen remains undetermined. The junction departs from the called germline gene at one end, perhaps through a read error.

Each molecule of TCR cDNA was tagged with one unique molecular identifier. TCRdb reprocessed the 5' RACE reads with MiXCR, giving one entry per CDR3 protein. Altogether roughly 48,000 distinct CDR3 sequences are present, roughly 5.2% being singletons, with the ten largest covering roughly 10%. Noted time point: sample taken at primary tumor resection. The study sequenced unsorted whole RNA from tumor, nontumor lung or frozen PBMC. The CDR3 has 16 amino acids. In germline, CDR1 is SNHLY, CDR2 FYNNEI. The receptor was derived from a male donor with early-stage non-small cell lung cancer. The sequencing used PBMCs, collected at surgery. The chain joins TRBV2 to TRBJ2-6; TRBD1 might be the D (6 bases). This chain's CDR3 is CASRDRLSSGVNVLTF. The CDR3 DNA follows: TGTGCCAGCAGGGACAGACTTTCCTCTGGGGTCAACGTCCTGACTTTC.